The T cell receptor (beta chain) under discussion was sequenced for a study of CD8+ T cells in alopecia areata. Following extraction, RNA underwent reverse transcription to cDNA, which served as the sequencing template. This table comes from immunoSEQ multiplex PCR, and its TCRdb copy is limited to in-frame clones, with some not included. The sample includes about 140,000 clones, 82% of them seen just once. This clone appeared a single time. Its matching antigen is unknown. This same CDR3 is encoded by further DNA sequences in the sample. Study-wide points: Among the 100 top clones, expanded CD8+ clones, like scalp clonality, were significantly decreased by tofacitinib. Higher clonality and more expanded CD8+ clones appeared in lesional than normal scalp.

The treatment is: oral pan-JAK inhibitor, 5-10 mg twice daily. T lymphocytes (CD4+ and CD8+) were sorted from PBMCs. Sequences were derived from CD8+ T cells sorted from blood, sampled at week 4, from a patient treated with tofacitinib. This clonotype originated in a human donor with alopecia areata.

The CDR3 here is CASSLGSGSYEQYF. The CDR3 DNA sequence: TGCGCCAGCAGCTTGGGCAGTGGGTCCTACGAGCAGTACTTC. J is TRBJ2-7 and V is TRBV5-1; D call uncertain. CDR1 is SGHRS and CDR2 is YFSETQ in the germline V gene. The CDR3 runs 14 residues. V lost 0 bases to trimming and J lost 1 base, with 8 bases between them. Looking up the rest from reference TRBV5-1 and TRBJ2-7 gives the full variable domain: KAGVTQTPRYLIKTRGQQVTLSCSPISGHRSVSWYQQTPGQGLQFLFEYFSETQRNKGNFPGRFSGRQFSNSRSEMNVSTLELGDSALYLCASSLGSGSYEQYFGPGTRLTVT.